A selection of T cell receptor beta chains follows, all from one sample in a study of T cell changes during pregnancy in multiple sclerosis. The repertoire was sequenced with immunoSEQ multiplex PCR; TCRdb's copy has only in-frame clones and lacks some. Of approximately 85,000 clones listed, approximately 89% were seen once; the top ten hold approximately 2.4%. Material: peripheral blood, obtained in the first trimester of pregnancy. The receptors derive from a female donor with multiple sclerosis, enrolled in a pregnancy study. Each CDR3 is given with its conserved first and last residue. D genes are given only for firm matches.

NA	TRBV7-9	TRBJ1-2	CASSLKGGHGYTF	TGTGCCAGCAGCTTAAAAGGAGGGCATGGCTACACCTTC
TRBD2	TRBV9	TRBJ2-7	CASGREGPSNEQYF	TGTGCCAGCGGTCGGGAGGGGCCGAGTAACGAGCAGTACTTC
NA	TRBV7-9	TRBJ1-2	CASSFGGGEGYGYTF	TGTGCCAGCAGCTTCGGGGGCGGGGAGGGGTATGGCTACACCTTC
TRBD2	TRBV28	TRBJ2-7	CASSSEGLAYEQYF	TGTGCCAGCAGTTCTGAGGGACTAGCTTACGAGCAGTACTTC
TRBD1	TRBV6-1	TRBJ2-3	CASSETGTGDTQYF	TGTGCCAGCAGTGAGACCGGGACAGGGGATACGCAGTATTTT
TRBD2	TRBV6-6	TRBJ2-6	CASAREPGANVLTF	TGTGCCAGCGCGCGGGAGCCTGGGGCCAACGTCCTGACTTTC
TRBD1	TRBV29-1	TRBJ2-7	CSVSLGRGLEQYF	TGCAGCGTTTCGCTCGGCAGGGGGCTCGAGCAGTACTTC
TRBD1	TRBV30	TRBJ1-1	CAWSPGQGARAFF	TGTGCCTGGAGCCCTGGACAGGGGGCACGGGCTTTCTTT
TRBD1	TRBV5-6	TRBJ1-1	CASSSQGENTEAFF	TGTGCCAGCAGCTCCCAGGGGGAGAACACTGAAGCTTTCTTT
TRBD1	TRBV4-1	TRBJ2-7	CASSQEYPQDRGREQYF	TGCGCCAGCAGCCAAGAATACCCCCAGGACAGGGGGCGTGAGCAGTACTTC